This T cell receptor (beta chain) appears in the sequencing data of a study of shared clonotypes between healthy human individuals. This CDR3 is 14 amino acids long. Germline CDR1 MNHEY, CDR2 SMNVEV (reference sequence). Trimming removed 5 bases from V and 5 bases from J; junction bases left unmatched: 8. Measured with immunoSEQ multiplex PCR; TCRdb has only the in-frame clones, and not every one. The data show about 2 million clones, 95% seen once. The sequence came from a young man in good health. What was sequenced was naive CD4+ T cells sorted from blood. The subset is: CD45RA+ positively selected. The J gene is TRBJ2-7, the V gene TRBV27, with 8 bases that match TRBD1. The CDR3 sequence: CASSPGDRRDEQYF. CDR3 in DNA: TGTGCCAGCAGTCCCGGGGACAGGCGGGACGAGCAGTACTTC.